These T cell receptor beta chains were read from a single sample in a study of control samples from healthy donors and cancer patients. Sequenced by immunoSEQ multiplex PCR; TCRdb stores in-frame clones only, minus some. This table has about 9,700 clones, approximately 91% appearing once. The sequenced sample consisted of PBMCs. The receptors were gathered from a man aged 55-75 years with colorectal cancer. Both conserved end residues are part of each CDR3.

v_call	cdr3_aa
TRBV27	CASSLVWVGFGANVLTF
TRBV15	CATSREGFRPQHF
TRBV4-3	CASSHRQDTEAFF
TRBV2	CASSENGGNSPLHF
TRBV28	CATYTWGNGNQPQHF
TRBV5-5	CASSLAVGGAYQETQYF
TRBV12-3/TRBV12-4	CASSSGWYEQFF
TRBV3-1/TRBV3-2	CASSQKSGGLLYGYTF
TRBV28	CASSLRNRHNSPLHF
TRBV4-1	CASSEGPSYEQYF
TRBV3-1/TRBV3-2	CASSRQFGYTF
TRBV6-5	CASSSFRDRQPQHF
TRBV28	CAGSTDREGINEQFF
TRBV7-8	CASSSQGVRVAGRNGYTF
TRBV6-1	CASSERDGGYF
TRBV7-9	CASSQLGTGDRETQYF
TRBV19	CASSPQGTANTGELFF
TRBV5-5	CASRGRSINEKLFF
TRBV5-6	CASSLTRDRDYGYTF
TRBV28	CASSWADGYTF